The T cell receptor (beta chain) under discussion was sequenced for a study of blood T cell repertoires in COVID-19. Germline loops: CDR1 WSHSY, CDR2 SAAADI. J lost 0 bases, V lost 5 bases, and 17 bases had no gene match. This CDR3 spans 20 amino acids. Clones were read by immunoSEQ multiplex PCR, and TCRdb kept only the in-frame ones, dropping some. The sample consists of about 340,000 clones, around 91% of them appearing once. This clonotype was sampled from a woman aged 18-29 years who had recovered from COVID-19. What was sequenced was peripheral blood. The chain joins TRBV10-2 to TRBJ2-3; 10 bases are a match to TRBD2. For the CDR3, the DNA is TGCGCCAGCAGTCCCGACCCTAGCGGGGGTGGCGGATCTAGCACAGATACGCAGTATTTT. Encoded protein: CASSPDPSGGGGSSTDTQYF.